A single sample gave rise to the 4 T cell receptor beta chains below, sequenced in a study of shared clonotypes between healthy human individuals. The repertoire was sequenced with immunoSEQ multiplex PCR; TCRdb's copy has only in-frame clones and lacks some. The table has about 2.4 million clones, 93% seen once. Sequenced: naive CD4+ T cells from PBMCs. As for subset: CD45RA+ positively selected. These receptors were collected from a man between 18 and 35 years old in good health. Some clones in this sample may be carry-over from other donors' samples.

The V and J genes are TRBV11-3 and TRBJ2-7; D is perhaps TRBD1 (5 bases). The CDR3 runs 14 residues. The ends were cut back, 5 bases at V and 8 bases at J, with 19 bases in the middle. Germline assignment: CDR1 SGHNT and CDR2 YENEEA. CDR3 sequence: CASSPGADNSKQYF. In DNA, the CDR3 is TGTGCCAGCAGCCCTGGGGCAGACAACTCTAAGCAGTACTTC.

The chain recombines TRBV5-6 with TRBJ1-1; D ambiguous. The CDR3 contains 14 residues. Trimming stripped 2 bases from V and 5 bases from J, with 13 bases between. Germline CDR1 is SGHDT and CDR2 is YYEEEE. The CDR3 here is CASSLVASMTEAFF. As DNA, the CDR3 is TGTGCCAGCAGCTTAGTGGCGAGTATGACTGAAGCTTTCTTT.

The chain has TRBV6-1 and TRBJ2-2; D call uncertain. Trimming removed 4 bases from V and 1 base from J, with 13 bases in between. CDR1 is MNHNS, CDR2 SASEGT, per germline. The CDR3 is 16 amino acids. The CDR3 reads CASSAFSSGNTGELFF. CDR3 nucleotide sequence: TGTGCCAGCAGTGCTTTTAGTAGTGGGAACACCGGGGAGCTGTTTTTT.

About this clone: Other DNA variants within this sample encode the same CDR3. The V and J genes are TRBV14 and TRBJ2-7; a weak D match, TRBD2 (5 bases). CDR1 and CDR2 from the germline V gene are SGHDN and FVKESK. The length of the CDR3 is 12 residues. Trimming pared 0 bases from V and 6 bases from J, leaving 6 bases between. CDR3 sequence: CASSQDRGEQYF. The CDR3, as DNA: TGTGCCAGCAGCCAAGATCGGGGCGAGCAGTACTTC.